Listed below are T cell receptor beta chains from one sample, sequenced in a study of T cell repertoires in cytomegalovirus infection. One entry per CDR3 protein results from TCRdb running MiXCR on the reads. The data hold fewer than 200,000 distinct CDR3 sequences, with roughly an eighth observed a single time. Sequenced sample: PBMCs. These receptors were taken from a human donor in good health (CMV status not recorded). Some clones in this sample may be carry-over from other donors' samples. The CDR3 runs from the conserved cysteine through the conserved F or W. D genes are given only for firm matches. Size is omitted from some rows. Given values are once, few, many or a class for expanded clones.

J gene	V gene	clone size	D gene	CDR3 protein	CDR3 DNA
TRBJ2-1	TRBV7-9	many	TRBD2	CASSLGTSGRDEQFF	TGTGCCAGCAGCCTTGGGACTAGCGGGAGGGATGAGCAGTTCTTC
TRBJ1-2	TRBV7-9	.	.	CASSLEAGSNYGYTF	TGTGCCAGCAGCTTAGAGGCAGGCTCTAACTATGGCTACACCTTC
TRBJ1-3	TRBV7-9	few	.	CASSTRTAGNTIYF	TGTGCCAGCAGCACCCGGACAGCTGGAAACACCATATATTTT
TRBJ1-1	TRBV7-2	many	.	CASSLSPRNTEAFF	TGTGCCAGCAGCTTGAGCCCGCGGAACACTGAAGCTTTCTTT
TRBJ1-2	TRBV7-3	few	.	CASSSGTGQGYTF	TGTGCCAGCAGCTCAGGGACGGGACAAGGCTACACCTTC
TRBJ1-2	TRBV7-2	many	TRBD1	CASSLDRGEYGYTF	TGTGCCAGCAGCTTAGACAGGGGCGAATATGGCTACACCTTC
TRBJ2-7	TRBV2	.	.	CASKWSVNIPEQYF	TGTGCCAGCAAATGGTCAGTAAATATACCCGAGCAGTACTTC
TRBJ2-1	TRBV4-2	many	TRBD2	CASSPTSGLEQFF	TGTGCCAGCAGCCCGACTAGCGGGCTTGAGCAGTTCTTC
TRBJ1-1	TRBV7-2	many	TRBD1	CASSLGDREYTEAFF	TGTGCCAGCAGCTTAGGGGACAGGGAATACACTGAAGCTTTCTTT
TRBJ1-2	TRBV6-6	few	TRBD1	CASSYPRGTGDGYTF	TGTGCCAGCAGTTACCCACGAGGGACAGGTGATGGCTACACCTTC
TRBJ1-1	TRBV7-2	many	.	CASSSEGTQGTEAFF	TGTGCCAGCAGCTCCGAAGGGACACAAGGCACTGAAGCTTTCTTT
TRBJ2-5	TRBV6-1	many	.	CASSSRGTYQETQYF	TGTGCCAGCAGTTCTAGGGGAACGTACCAAGAGACCCAGTACTTC
TRBJ1-1	TRBV7-2	many	TRBD1	CASSPRQGLVNTEAFF	TGTGCCAGCAGCCCACGACAGGGGCTTGTGAACACTGAAGCTTTCTTT
TRBJ1-5	TRBV6-6	.	.	CASSYPGGNQPQHF	TGTGCCAGCAGTTACCCGGGGGGGAATCAGCCCCAGCATTTT
TRBJ2-7	TRBV6-2/TRBV6-3	few	.	CASSYGVIYYEQYF	TGTGCCAGCAGTTACGGTGTGATATACTACGAGCAGTACTTC
TRBJ2-7	TRBV7-3	many	TRBD2	CASSLLAGAAYEQYF	TGTGCCAGCAGCTTACTAGCGGGCGCCGCCTACGAGCAGTACTTC
TRBJ2-2	TRBV6-2/TRBV6-3	many	TRBD2	CASSYPTSGRWFGELFF	TGTGCCAGCAGTTACCCAACTAGCGGGAGGTGGTTCGGGGAGCTGTTTTTT
TRBJ1-4	TRBV19	many	.	CASSNPNEKLFF	TGTGCCAGTAGTAATCCTAATGAAAAACTGTTTTTT
TRBJ2-1	TRBV24-1	many	.	CATSDSRQEQFF	TGTGCCACCAGTGATTCCCGCCAGGAGCAGTTCTTC
TRBJ1-6	TRBV28	.	.	CASSGREGASTPLHF	TGTGCCAGCAGCGGCCGGGAAGGGGCCTCGACACCCCTCCACTTT
TRBJ2-3	TRBV29-1	few	.	CSALQGSDTQYF	TGCAGCGCCCTCCAGGGTTCAGATACGCAGTATTTT
TRBJ2-2	TRBV12-3/TRBV12-4	many	.	CASSLIGTGELFF	TGTGCCAGCAGTTTAATTGGTACCGGGGAGCTGTTTTTT
TRBJ1-1	TRBV6-2/TRBV6-3	many	.	CASSLDRRGEAFF	TGTGCCAGCAGCCTCGACAGGAGAGGCGAAGCTTTCTTT
TRBJ2-7	TRBV6-1	.	.	CASSELRFYEQYF	TGTGCCAGCAGTGAACTCAGGTTCTACGAGCAGTACTTC
TRBJ2-5	TRBV7-3	many	.	CASSGHGGTQETQYF	TGTGCCAGCAGCGGACACGGTGGGACCCAAGAGACCCAGTACTTC
TRBJ2-1	TRBV4-3	.	TRBD1	CASSQDYTGDEQFF	TGCGCCAGCAGCCAAGATTATACAGGGGATGAGCAGTTCTTC
TRBJ2-1	TRBV6-2/TRBV6-3	many	TRBD2	CASSPPGLAGGPSYNEQFF	TGTGCCAGCAGTCCCCCGGGACTAGCGGGAGGGCCCTCCTACAATGAGCAGTTCTTC
TRBJ2-7	TRBV5-5	.	TRBD1	CASSSGTGGLEQYF	TGTGCCAGCAGCTCCGGGACAGGGGGCCTCGAGCAGTACTTC
TRBJ1-1	TRBV28	.	TRBD1	CASSTLGQGVAEAFF	TGTGCCAGCAGTACCTTGGGACAGGGGGTCGCTGAAGCTTTCTTT